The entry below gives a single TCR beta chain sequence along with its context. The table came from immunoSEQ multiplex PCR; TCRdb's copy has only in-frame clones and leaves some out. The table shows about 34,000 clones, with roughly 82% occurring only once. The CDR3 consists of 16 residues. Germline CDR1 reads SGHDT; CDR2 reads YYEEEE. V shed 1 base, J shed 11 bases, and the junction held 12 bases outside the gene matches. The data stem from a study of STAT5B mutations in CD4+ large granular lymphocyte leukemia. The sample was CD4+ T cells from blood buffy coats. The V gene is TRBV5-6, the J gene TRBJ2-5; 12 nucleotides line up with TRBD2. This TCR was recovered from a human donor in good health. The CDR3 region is CASSLRLAGGPREQYF. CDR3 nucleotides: TGTGCCAGCAGCTTGAGGCTAGCGGGAGGGCCTAGGGAGCAGTACTTC.